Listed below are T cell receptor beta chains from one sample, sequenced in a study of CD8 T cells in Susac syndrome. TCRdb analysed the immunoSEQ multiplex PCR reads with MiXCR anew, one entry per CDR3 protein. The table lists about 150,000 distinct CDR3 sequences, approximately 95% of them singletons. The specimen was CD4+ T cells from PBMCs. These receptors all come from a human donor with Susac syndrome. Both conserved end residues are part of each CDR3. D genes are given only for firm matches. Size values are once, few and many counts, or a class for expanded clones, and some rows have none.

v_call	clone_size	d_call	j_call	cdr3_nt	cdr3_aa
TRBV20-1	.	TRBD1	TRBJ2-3	TGCAGTGCTAGACCGTGGACAGGGGGCACAGATACGCAGTATTTT	CSARPWTGGTDTQYF
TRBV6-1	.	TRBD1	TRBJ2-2	TGTGCCAGCACCCTCCTTGGGACAGGGGGGGCGGCCGGGGAGCTGTTTTTT	CASTLLGTGGAAGELFF
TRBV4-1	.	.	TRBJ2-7	TGCGCCAGCAGCCAAGCCCAGGGGTTTGGCGAGCAGTACTTC	CASSQAQGFGEQYF
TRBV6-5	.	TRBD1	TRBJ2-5	TGTGCCACCCAGACTCCGGGACAGGGGTCCCAGTACTTC	CATQTPGQGSQYF
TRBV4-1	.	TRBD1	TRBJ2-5	TGCGCCAGCGGACAGGGATTTGCCCCAGAGACCCAGTACTTC	CASGQGFAPETQYF
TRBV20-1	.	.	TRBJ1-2	TGCAGTGCCCCAGGACGGCTGGGCTATGGCTACACCTTC	CSAPGRLGYGYTF
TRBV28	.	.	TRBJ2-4	TGTGCCAGCAGTTTAGGGCAGGCTAGAGACATTCAGTACTTC	CASSLGQARDIQYF
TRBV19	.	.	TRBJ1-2	TGTGCCAGTAGTCACGTTTATGGCTACACCTTC	CASSHVYGYTF
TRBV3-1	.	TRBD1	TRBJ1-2	TGTGCCAGCAGCCCCGGACAGGGTGATGGCTACACCTTC	CASSPGQGDGYTF
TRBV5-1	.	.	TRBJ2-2	TGCGCCAGCAGCTTGAACGTGGCCGGGGAGCTGTTTTTT	CASSLNVAGELFF
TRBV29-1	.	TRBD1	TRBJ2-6	TGCAGCGGCTGGACAGGGGGGGACTCTGGGGCCAACGTCCTGACTTTC	CSGWTGGDSGANVLTF
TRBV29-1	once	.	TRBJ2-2	TGCAGCGCGGAGAGGGGGGGTGCCGGGGAGCTGTTTTTT	CSAERGGAGELFF
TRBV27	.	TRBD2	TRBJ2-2	TGTGCCAGCAGTCCCCGCCAGCGGGAGTTGGGCGGGGAGCTGTTTTTT	CASSPRQRELGGELFF
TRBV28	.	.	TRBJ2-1	TGTGCCAGCGTAACCTCCAATGAGCAGTTCTTC	CASVTSNEQFF
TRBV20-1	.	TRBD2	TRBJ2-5	TGCAGTGCTAGAGTGCGCGGGGGGCCCCCAACCTTGACCCAGTACTTC	CSARVRGGPPTLTQYF
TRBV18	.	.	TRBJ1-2	TGTGCCAGCTCCGCCGAGACAGTCGACTATGGCTACACCTTC	CASSAETVDYGYTF
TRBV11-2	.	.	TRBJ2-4	TGTGCCAGCAGCCCCAGGGTAGCCAAAAACATTCAGTACTTC	CASSPRVAKNIQYF
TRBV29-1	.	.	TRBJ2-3	TGCAGCGCAAAGGAATACACAGATACGCAGTATTTT	CSAKEYTDTQYF
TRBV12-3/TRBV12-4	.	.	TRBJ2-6	TGTGCCAGCAGAGACAACAGGGGGGCCAACGTCCTGACTTTC	CASRDNRGANVLTF
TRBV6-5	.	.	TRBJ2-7	TGTGCCAGCAGTCGGTCCGGGACCGTTGACTACGAGCAGTACTTC	CASSRSGTVDYEQYF
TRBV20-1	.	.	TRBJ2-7	TGCAGTGCCCAGCTTCCAACCACCTACGAGCAGTACTTC	CSAQLPTTYEQYF
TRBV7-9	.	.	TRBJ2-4	TGTGCCAGCAGCTTACGCCCCATCCAGACCCTAGCCAAAAACATTCAGTACTTC	CASSLRPIQTLAKNIQYF
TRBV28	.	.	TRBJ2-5	TGTGCCAGCAGTTTATCACTTACGAAGACCCAGTACTTC	CASSLSLTKTQYF
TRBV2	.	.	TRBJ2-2	TGTGCCAGCAGGAGGGGAGCCGGGGAGCTGTTTTTT	CASRRGAGELFF
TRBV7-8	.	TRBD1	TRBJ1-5	TGTGCCAGCAGCTTAGCGCTGTTTACAGGGGGCGGTCAGCCCCAGCATTTT	CASSLALFTGGGQPQHF
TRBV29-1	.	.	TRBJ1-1	TGCAGCGTTGATCATGGTGGGATCCAGAACACTGAAGCTTTCTTT	CSVDHGGIQNTEAFF
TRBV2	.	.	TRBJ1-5	TGTGCCAGCGCCAGGGACTATAGTCAGCCCCAGCATTTT	CASARDYSQPQHF
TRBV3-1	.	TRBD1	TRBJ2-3	TGTGCCAGCAGCCAAGATCCCGGGACAGTCTCGGATACGCAGTATTTT	CASSQDPGTVSDTQYF
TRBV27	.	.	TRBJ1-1	TGTGCCAGCAAACCCCTGCTGAGGGTAGAAGCTTTCTTT	CASKPLLRVEAFF
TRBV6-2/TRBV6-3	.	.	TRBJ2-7	TGTGCCAGCAGTCTAATTACCGAGCAGTACTTC	CASSLITEQYF
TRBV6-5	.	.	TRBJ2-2	TGTGCCAGCAGTTTCCTACGAGGGTACACCGGGGAGCTGTTTTTT	CASSFLRGYTGELFF
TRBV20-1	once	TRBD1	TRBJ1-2	TGCGGGGGGGACAGGGGGTCTAACGGCTACACCTTC	CGGDRGSNGYTF
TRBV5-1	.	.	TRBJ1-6	TGCGCCAGCAGCAACCTACAGGGTAATTCACCCCTCCACTTT	CASSNLQGNSPLHF
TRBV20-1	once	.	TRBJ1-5	TGCAGTGCTAGAACTTTGGGACTGGGCAATCAGCCCCAGCATTTT	CSARTLGLGNQPQHF
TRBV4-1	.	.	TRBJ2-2	TGCGCCAGCAGAGGGACAACATACACCGGGGAGCTGTTTTTT	CASRGTTYTGELFF
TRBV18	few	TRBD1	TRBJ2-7	TGTGCCAGCTCACCGACAGGGGGTAGCTCCTACGAGCAGTACTTC	CASSPTGGSSYEQYF
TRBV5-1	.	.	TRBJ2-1	TGCGCCAGCAGTGGGGGCTTCGAGCGGGGAACAATGGGTGAGCAGTTCTTC	CASSGGFERGTMGEQFF
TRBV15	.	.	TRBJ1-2	TGTGCCACCAGCAGGAGTGGGCGCGCTAACTATGGCTACACCTTC	CATSRSGRANYGYTF
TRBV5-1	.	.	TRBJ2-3	TGCGCCAGCAGCTTGGATAGGGCGGATGGCACAGATACGCAGTATTTT	CASSLDRADGTDTQYF
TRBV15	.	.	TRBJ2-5	TGTGCCACCAGCAGAGTGTCCTTACGGGAGACCCAGTACTTC	CATSRVSLRETQYF